A single sample is the source of the 27 T cell receptor beta chains below, sequenced in a study of shared clonotypes between healthy human individuals. Libraries were prepared by immunoSEQ multiplex PCR; TCRdb keeps only in-frame clonotypes and omits some of them. The sample has about 2.3 million clones, roughly 93% seen once; the top ten hold 0.35% to 0.5%. Input material: naive CD4+ T cells from PBMCs. Subset of the sample: CD45RA+ positively selected. All receptors derive from a man between 18 and 29 years old in good health. Some clones in this sample may be carry-over from other donors' samples.

The chain employs TRBV6-1 and TRBJ2-1, with 11 bases aligning to TRBD2. The CDR3 totals 17 residues. Germline V gene data show CDR1 as MNHNS and CDR2 as SASEGT. J was trimmed by 12 bases and V by 3 bases; bases with no gene match: 16. The CDR3 sequence is CASSEILAGGLMTVQFF. The CDR3 nucleotides are TGTGCCAGCAGTGAGATTTTAGCGGGGGGGTTGATGACAGTGCAGTTCTTC.

The rearrangement links TRBV5-4 to TRBJ1-3; D unclear. Germline V gives CDR1 SGHNT, CDR2 YYREEE (reference sequence). Trimming pared 0 bases from V and 2 bases from J, leaving 9 bases between. The CDR3 is 15 amino acids. CDR3 nucleotide sequence: TGTGCCAGCAGCTTGGCCCCGTGGACTGGAAACACCATATATTTT. It is translated as CASSLAPWTGNTIYF.

The chain joins TRBV19 to TRBJ1-2, with D maybe TRBD1 (5 bases). The CDR3 is made up of 15 amino acids. Trimming took off 1 base at V and 0 bases at J, with 9 bases between the two ends. Germline V gene data show CDR1 as LNHDA and CDR2 as SQIVND (reference sequence). The CDR3 loop reads CASSIAGTANYGYTF. The CDR3 DNA follows: TGTGCCAGTAGTATAGCCGGGACGGCTAACTATGGCTACACCTTC. The full variable domain, completed using reference TRBV19 and TRBJ1-2, is DGGITQSPKYLFRKEGQNVTLSCEQNLNHDAMYWYRQDPGQGLRLIYYSQIVNDFQKGDIAEGYSVSREKKESFPLTVTSAQKNPTAFYLCASSIAGTANYGYTFGSGTRLTVV.

This chain links TRBV5-1 with TRBJ2-5; D not resolved. Germline loops: CDR1 SGHRS, CDR2 YFSETQ. V was pared by 4 bases and J by 8 bases, with 15 bases between. CDR3 size: 13 residues. The CDR3 loop is CASSLDNLATQYF. For the CDR3, the DNA is TGCGCCAGCAGCCTTGATAATTTGGCAACCCAGTACTTC.

V and J are TRBV19 and TRBJ1-1; D is unresolved. The V end was cut by 2 bases, the J end by 0 bases, with 19 bases between. The CDR3 covers 18 residues. Germline CDR1 reads LNHDA; CDR2 reads SQIVND (reference sequence). DNA of the CDR3: TGTGCCAGTAGTATAAGAACCGGACCCCGACCCATGAACACTGAAGCTTTCTTT. Amino acids: CASSIRTGPRPMNTEAFF.

The chain links TRBV29-1 to TRBJ1-5; D is undetermined. The V end lost 0 bases, the J end lost 5 bases, and 8 bases lay between the germline ends. The germline V gene encodes CDR1 SQVTM and CDR2 ANQGSEA. The CDR3 contains 13 residues. CDR3 protein: CSVEEGRDQPQHF. The CDR3 DNA sequence: TGCAGCGTTGAAGAAGGGAGGGATCAGCCCCAGCATTTT.

V gene TRBV20-1 combines with J gene TRBJ2-3; D is tentatively TRBD1 or TRBD2 (6 bases each). The CDR3 sequence is 11 residues long. Germline CDR1 and CDR2: DFQATT and SNEGSKA (reference sequence). Trimming took off 3 bases at V and 11 bases at J, with 12 bases between the two ends. CDR3 DNA: TGCAGTGCTAGGATCCGGGGGCGGCAGTATTTT. Protein: CSARIRGRQYF.

The chain links TRBV6-1 to TRBJ1-2; no reliable D call. The germline gives CDR1 MNHNS, CDR2 SASEGT. This CDR3 is 15 amino acids long. V gave up 2 bases and J gave up 4 bases, with 14 bases separating them. CDR3 sequence (DNA): TGTGCCAGCAGTGAATTTCCCTGGCAGGCCTATGGCTACACCTTC. As protein: CASSEFPWQAYGYTF.

Regarding this clone: At the DNA level, this CDR3 is encoded by other sequences in the same sample as well. The CDR3 DNA sequence: TGTGCCAGCAGCTTAAACTCCTATCAGCCCCAGCATTTT. It is translated as CASSLNSYQPQHF. V gene TRBV7-2 combines with J gene TRBJ1-5; D ambiguous. The germline V gene has CDR1 SGHTA and CDR2 FQGNSA. V lost 2 bases and J 5 bases, leaving 7 bases between the germline ends. The CDR3 loop spans 13 amino acids.

The chain carries TRBV18 and TRBJ2-1; 12 nucleotides align to TRBD2. Losses at the gene ends were 3 bases for V and 4 bases for J; bases not matched to a gene: 10. The CDR3 has 18 residues. Germline V CDR1 and CDR2: KGHSH, LQKENI. The CDR3 bases are TGTGCCAGCTCACCGCAGAGGACTAGCGGGGACCTATACAATGAGCAGTTCTTC. Encoded protein: CASSPQRTSGDLYNEQFF.

Turning to this clone: Different DNA sequences within this sample yield the same CDR3. J is TRBJ2-7 and V is TRBV5-1, with 8 bases fitting TRBD2. The germline gives CDR1 SGHRS, CDR2 YFSETQ. The J segment lost 4 bases and the V segment lost 0 bases, leaving 6 bases of the junction unmatched. The CDR3 is 15 residues long. As DNA, the CDR3 is TGCGCCAGCAGCTTGGGGCTAGCGGGTCTTTACGAGCAGTACTTC. Translation gives CASSLGLAGLYEQYF.

V and J are TRBV9 and TRBJ2-5, with D perhaps given as TRBD1 or TRBD2 (6 bases each). The germline V and J ends were trimmed by 0 bases and 5 bases, with 23 bases remaining between them. Germline CDR1 and CDR2: SGDLS and YYNGEE. The CDR3 is 18 residues long. The CDR3 DNA is TGTGCCAGCAGCGTAGGTGGGGCTGGGGGGCCCCGTGGGGAGACCCAGTACTTC. This codes for CASSVGGAGGPRGETQYF.

This rearrangement joins TRBV5-1 to TRBJ2-7, with D unclear. The CDR3 is 14 amino acids. V gave up 2 bases and J gave up 2 bases, with 11 bases separating them. The germline gives CDR1 SGHRS, CDR2 YFSETQ. CDR3 amino acids: CASSFQIGAYEQYF. CDR3 sequence (DNA): TGCGCCAGCAGCTTCCAGATTGGGGCCTACGAGCAGTACTTC.

J is TRBJ2-5 and V is TRBV7-8, with D perhaps assigned TRBD1 or TRBD2 (5 bases each). CDR3 size: 13 residues. Trimming stripped 5 bases from V and 4 bases from J, with 11 bases between. Germline V CDR1 and CDR2: SGHVS, FQNEAQ. As DNA, the CDR3 is TGTGCCAGCAGCAAGGGACCCGGAGAGACCCAGTACTTC. It is translated as CASSKGPGETQYF.

The J gene is TRBJ1-2, the V gene TRBV30; 7 nucleotides match TRBD1. CDR1 GTSNPN and CDR2 SVGIG come from the germline V gene (reference sequence). After removal of 3 bases from V and 4 bases from J, the junction contained 5 bases not matched to a gene. This CDR3 is 13 amino acids long. CDR3 amino acids: CAWRTGTVYGYTF. The CDR3 DNA reads as TGTGCCTGGAGGACCGGGACAGTCTATGGCTACACCTTC.

Worth noting for this clone: The sample holds other DNA sequences that translate to the same CDR3. This sequence joins TRBV11-2 and TRBJ2-7; TRBD2 is a possible D gene (6 bases). Germline CDR1 reads SGHAT; CDR2 reads FQNNGV. The CDR3 length is 14 residues. V lost 6 bases and J 0 bases, leaving 12 bases between the germline ends. The CDR3 spells CASRGSGSSYEQYF. The CDR3, as DNA: TGTGCCAGCAGGGGTAGCGGTTCCTCCTACGAGCAGTACTTC. Complete variable domain (other parts from reference TRBV11-2 and TRBJ2-7): EAGVAQSPRYKIIEKRQSVAFWCNPISGHATLYWYQQILGQGPKLLIQFQNNGVVDDSQLPKDRFSAERLKGVDSTLKIQPAKLEDSAVYLCASRGSGSSYEQYFGPGTRLTVT.

With regard to this clone: The sample contains more than one DNA sequence encoding this CDR3. V is TRBV27 and J is TRBJ2-3, with D unresolved. This CDR3 is 13 amino acids long. The ends were cut back, 2 bases at V and 1 base at J, with 4 bases in the middle. Germline CDR1 is MNHEY and CDR2 is SMNVEV (reference sequence). CDR3 nucleotide sequence: TGTGCCAGCAGTTTAAGCCGCACAGATACGCAGTATTTT. This translates into CASSLSRTDTQYF.

CDR3 bases: TGTGCCAGCAGTTTGCTGAGTCTGCCGAACACTGAAGCTTTCTTT. It encodes CASSLLSLPNTEAFF. This chain connects TRBV28 to TRBJ1-1, with unresolved D. The CDR3 consists of 15 residues. V was clipped by 3 bases and J by 1 base, with 12 bases between them. Germline values: CDR1 MDHEN, CDR2 SYDVKM.

The rearrangement links TRBV10-1 to TRBJ2-3; D is unresolved. The CDR3 has 14 residues. The V end was cut by 6 bases, the J end by 1 base, with 11 bases between. CDR1 WNHNN and CDR2 SYGVQD come from the germline V gene (reference sequence). DNA of the CDR3: TGCGCCAGCAGACCAGTGAGAGGCACAGATACGCAGTATTTT. Protein product: CASRPVRGTDTQYF.

This chain links TRBV5-1 with TRBJ2-7, with D perhaps TRBD2 (5 bases). V was cut by 4 bases and J by 3 bases, with 17 bases left in between. This CDR3 is 15 amino acids long. Germline loops: CDR1 SGHRS, CDR2 YFSETQ. The CDR3 reads CASSLSEGTGYEQYF. The CDR3 DNA follows: TGCGCCAGCAGCCTCTCCGAGGGAACCGGCTACGAGCAGTACTTC.

This clone has only one observation. The chain joins TRBV11-1 to TRBJ2-7, with 10 positions matching TRBD1. Germline CDR1 reads SGHAT; CDR2 reads FQDESV (reference sequence). The ends lost 5 bases at V and 1 base at J; junction bases unmatched: 2. The CDR3 consists of 14 residues. The CDR3 spells CASSADRGSYEQYF. Written as DNA, the CDR3 is TGTGCCAGCAGCGCGGACAGGGGGTCCTACGAGCAGTACTTC.

This clone was observed a single time. J is TRBJ2-2 and V is TRBV2; D unclear. The CDR3 is made up of 12 amino acids. V lost 6 bases, J lost 8 bases, and 10 bases lay in between. Germline lookup yields CDR1 SNHLY and CDR2 FYNNEI. The CDR3 sequence is CASRVLIGELFF. CDR3 sequence (DNA): TGTGCCAGCAGGGTCCTTATTGGGGAGCTGTTTTTT.

V is TRBV9 and J is TRBJ1-3; D is undetermined. CDR3 length equals 12 residues. V was clipped by 7 bases and J by 3 bases, with 8 bases between them. Germline CDR1 reads SGDLS; CDR2 reads YYNGEE. The CDR3 loop reads CASSESGNTIYF. The CDR3 DNA follows: TGTGCCAGCTCCGAGAGTGGAAACACCATATATTTT. Looking up the rest from reference TRBV9 and TRBJ1-3 gives the full variable domain: DSGVTQTPKHLITATGQRVTLRCSPRSGDLSVYWYQQSLDQGLQFLIQYYNGEERAKGNILERFSAQQFPDLHSELNLSSLELGDSALYFCASSESGNTIYFGEGSWLTVV.

The rearrangement joins TRBV2 to TRBJ2-7; 12 bases are shared with TRBD1. The germline gives CDR1 SNHLY, CDR2 FYNNEI. The V segment lost 6 bases and the J segment 4 bases; nucleotides outside the gene matches: 7. The CDR3 totals 15 residues. This chain's CDR3 is CASSNRDRGQYEQYF. In DNA, the CDR3 is TGTGCCAGCAGCAACCGGGACAGGGGGCAATACGAGCAGTACTTC.

The rearrangement links TRBV9 to TRBJ2-1, with D unclear. V was pared by 0 bases and J by 0 bases, with 10 bases between. Germline V gene data show CDR1 as SGDLS and CDR2 as YYNGEE. CDR3 length: 16 amino acids. CDR3 in DNA: TGTGCCAGCAGCGTAGTGACGGACCTCTCCTACAATGAGCAGTTCTTC. It yields the protein CASSVVTDLSYNEQFF. Together with reference TRBV9 and TRBJ2-1, the CDR3 gives the full variable domain: DSGVTQTPKHLITATGQRVTLRCSPRSGDLSVYWYQQSLDQGLQFLIQYYNGEERAKGNILERFSAQQFPDLHSELNLSSLELGDSALYFCASSVVTDLSYNEQFFGPGTRLTVL.

This rearrangement joins TRBV7-2 to TRBJ2-5; 8 bases match TRBD2. Germline CDR1 is SGHTA and CDR2 is FQGNSA. The ends lost 5 bases at V and 3 bases at J; junction bases unmatched: 5. The CDR3 covers 14 residues. In nucleotides, the CDR3 is TGTGCCAGCAGCATTCTGGGACTAGAAGAGACCCAGTACTTC. Translating it yields CASSILGLEETQYF.

The count of this clone is one. This chain uses TRBV6-1 with TRBJ1-2, with 8 bases lining up with TRBD1. The germline V gene encodes CDR1 MNHNS and CDR2 SASEGT. With V trimmed by 5 bases and J by 7 bases, 9 bases remained unmatched. The CDR3 is 14 amino acids. The CDR3 loop reads CASSTMDRAGGYTF. The CDR3 DNA reads TGTGCCAGCAGTACGATGGACAGGGCGGGTGGCTACACCTTC.